The source of this T cell receptor beta chain is a study of CD8 T cells in ankylosing spondylitis. V lost 3 bases to trimming and J lost 0 bases; unmatched junction nucleotides: 2. The CDR3 is made up of 14 amino acids. Germline-derived CDR1 and CDR2 are SGDLS and YYNGEE. Findings and caveats of the study: One TCR beta motif, made up of eight or nine highly homologous variants, appeared characteristic of ankylosing spondylitis blood. Some of these motif variants have turned up before, in reports on reactive arthritis synovial fluid and blood.

Preparation of TCR beta libraries was done by quantitative 5'-RACE with molecular barcodes. TCRdb reprocessed the 5' RACE reads with MiXCR, giving one entry per CDR3 protein. Here the sample spans around 7,000 distinct CDR3 sequences, approximately 2.7% being singletons. Ten or more counts support this clonotype. Antigen specificity is unknown. The sequence came from a female donor with ankylosing spondylitis or in good health (not recorded which). The sequenced sample was blood, either unsorted or a sorted T cell fraction (not recorded which). The chain uses TRBV9 and TRBJ2-5, with 7 nucleotides matching TRBD1. DNA of the CDR3: TGTGCCAGCAGCGCCGGACAGGACCAAGAGACCCAGTACTTC. Amino acid sequence: CASSAGQDQETQYF.